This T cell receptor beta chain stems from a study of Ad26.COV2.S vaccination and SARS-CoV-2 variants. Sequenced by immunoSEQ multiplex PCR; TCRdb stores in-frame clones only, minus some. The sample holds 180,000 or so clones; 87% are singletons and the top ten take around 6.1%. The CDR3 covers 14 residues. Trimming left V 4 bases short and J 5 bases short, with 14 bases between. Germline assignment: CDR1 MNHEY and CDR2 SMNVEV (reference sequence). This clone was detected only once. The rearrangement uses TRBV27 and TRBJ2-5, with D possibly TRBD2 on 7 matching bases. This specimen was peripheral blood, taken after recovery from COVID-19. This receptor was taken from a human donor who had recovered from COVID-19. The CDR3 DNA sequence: TGTGCCAGCAGTTCCGGGGGGCCAGGGGAGACCCAGTACTTC. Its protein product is CASSSGGPGETQYF.